The 30 T cell receptor beta chains below were found in one sample sequenced in a study of shared clonotypes between healthy human individuals. Produced via immunoSEQ multiplex PCR; TCRdb's table is partial and in-frame only. This repertoire shows approximately 480,000 clones, almost 80% found once; its top ten account for about 12%. The sequenced sample was PBMCs. These receptors came from a woman in her 40s in good health. Some clones in this sample may be carry-over from other donors' samples.

The chain links TRBV10-3 to TRBJ2-1, with D unclear. V was clipped by 4 bases and J by 5 bases, with 6 bases between them. The CDR3 contains 12 residues. Germline assignment: CDR1 ENHRY and CDR2 SYGVKD. The CDR3 sequence: CAISGLDNEQFF. The DNA of the CDR3 is TGTGCCATCAGTGGTCTAGACAATGAGCAGTTCTTC.

This clone came up many times. The same CDR3 can be traced to other DNA sequences in this sample. The chain joins TRBV27 to TRBJ1-4; D might be TRBD1 (5 bases). Trimming left V 5 bases short and J 3 bases short, with 13 bases between. The CDR3 runs 15 residues. The V gene's germline CDR1 is MNHEY and CDR2 SMNVEV (reference sequence). This chain's CDR3 is CASSLSGQANEKLFF. The CDR3 DNA reads TGTGCCAGCAGTCTGTCGGGGCAGGCTAATGAAAAACTGTTTTTT.

The gene calls are TRBV5-6 and TRBJ2-5; D ambiguous. The V end was cut by 4 bases, the J end by 4 bases, with 5 bases between. Germline V gives CDR1 SGHDT, CDR2 YYEEEE. The CDR3 length is 11 residues. CDR3 bases: TGTGCCAGCAGCCAAACAGAGACCCAGTACTTC. Its translation is CASSQTETQYF.

The genes are TRBV5-8 and TRBJ1-2, with D uncertain. From germline, CDR1 is SGHTS and CDR2 YDEGEE. CDR3 size: 15 residues. Trimming took off 4 bases at V and 4 bases at J, with 17 bases between the two ends. The CDR3 here is CASSPRTPLGYGYTF. The CDR3 DNA reads as TGTGCCAGCAGCCCCCGGACCCCTTTGGGCTATGGCTACACCTTC.

The table lists this clone with a few counts. The chain couples TRBV15 to TRBJ2-2; D gene ambiguous. This CDR3 has 13 amino acids. CDR1 and CDR2 from the germline V gene are LNHNV and YYDKDF (reference sequence). V was pared by 4 bases and J by 1 base, with 4 bases between. CDR3 DNA sequence: TGTGCCACCAGCACCAGGAACACCGGGGAGCTGTTTTTT. This sequence encodes CATSTRNTGELFF.

This CDR3 reads CASSLKVWGGRPGELFF. DNA of the CDR3: TGCGCCAGCAGCTTGAAGGTGTGGGGAGGGCGCCCCGGGGAGCTGTTTTTT. This chain uses TRBV5-1 with TRBJ2-2; 7 nucleotides line up with TRBD2. The junction had 12 bases not matched to a gene; V was cut back by 1 base and J by 6 bases. CDR3 length: 17 residues. Germline V CDR1 and CDR2: SGHRS, YFSETQ.

This sequence joins TRBV5-5 and TRBJ1-4; TRBD1 agrees at 8 bases. The CDR3 totals 15 residues. Germline V CDR1 and CDR2: SGHKS, YYEKEE (reference sequence). Losses at the gene ends were 3 bases for V and 5 bases for J; bases not matched to a gene: 6. CDR3 in amino acids: CASSSGTGENEKLFF. Here the CDR3 DNA reads TGTGCCAGCAGCTCTGGGACAGGCGAGAATGAAAAACTGTTTTTT. Full variable domain (remainder filled in from reference TRBV5-5 and TRBJ1-4): DAGVTQSPTHLIKTRGQQVTLRCSPISGHKSVSWYQQVLGQGPQFIFQYYEKEERGRGNFPDRFSARQFPNYSSELNVNALLLGDSALYLCASSSGTGENEKLFFGSGTQLSVL.

The chain uses TRBV5-1 and TRBJ1-4, with a possible D match to TRBD1 (5 bases). CDR1 is SGHRS, CDR2 YFSETQ, per germline. Trimming pared 2 bases from V and 3 bases from J, leaving 11 bases between. The CDR3 extends over 15 amino acids. The CDR3 DNA sequence: TGCGCCAGCAGCTTCACCAGGGCCGCTAATGAAAAACTGTTTTTT. This encodes CASSFTRAANEKLFF.

The CDR3 coding sequence is TGCAGCATTTGGGGCGGGTTATACAATGAGCAGTTCTTC. This sequence encodes CSIWGGLYNEQFF. The chain couples TRBV29-1 to TRBJ2-1; the D call may be TRBD1 or TRBD2 (5 bases each). The V and J ends lost 8 bases and 4 bases respectively, with 15 bases between them. The CDR3 has 13 amino acids. Germline V gene lookup returns CDR1 SQVTM and CDR2 ANQGSEA.

The genes are TRBV9 and TRBJ2-7; 10 bases fit TRBD2. This CDR3 has 15 residues. Looked up from germline, CDR1 is SGDLS and CDR2 is YYNGEE. V was pared by 4 bases and J by 1 base, with 5 bases of the junction left unmatched. DNA for the CDR3: TGTGCCAGCAGCTTCGGACTAGCGGAGTCCTACGAGCAGTACTTC. It translates to CASSFGLAESYEQYF.

V is TRBV28 and J is TRBJ2-1; 14 nucleotides agree with TRBD2. Germline CDR1 reads MDHEN; CDR2 reads SYDVKM. The CDR3 is 15 residues long. Trimming removed 6 bases from V and 9 bases from J; junction bases left unmatched: 7. The CDR3 reads CASRRLAGGRSEQFF. The CDR3 bases are TGTGCCAGCAGGAGACTAGCGGGAGGGCGGAGTGAGCAGTTCTTC.

The gene calls are TRBV7-9 and TRBJ1-2; the D gene is possibly TRBD1 (5 bases). The ends were cut back, 0 bases at V and 1 base at J, with 6 bases in the middle. The CDR3 is made up of 14 amino acids. In germline, CDR1 is SEHNR, CDR2 FQNEAQ (reference sequence). The CDR3 protein is CASSLAQGNYGYTF. The CDR3 bases are TGTGCCAGCAGCTTAGCGCAGGGTAACTATGGCTACACCTTC.

V and J are TRBV19 and TRBJ1-2; 10 nucleotides align to TRBD1. The V and J ends lost 3 bases and 4 bases, in that order; junction bases with no gene match: 5. The CDR3 contains 15 residues. In germline, CDR1 is LNHDA, CDR2 SQIVND (reference sequence). CDR3 sequence reads: CASSMPGQGSYGYTF. CDR3 sequence (DNA): TGTGCCAGTAGTATGCCGGGACAGGGGTCCTATGGCTACACCTTC.

The chain employs TRBV7-2 and TRBJ1-1, with D possibly TRBD1 on 5 matching bases. The germline V and J ends were trimmed by 4 bases and 4 bases, with 16 bases remaining between them. Germline V gene sequence: CDR1 SGHTA, CDR2 FQGNSA. This CDR3 contains 15 residues. The CDR3 here is CASSYQGQAVTEAFF. For the CDR3, the DNA is TGTGCCAGCAGCTACCAGGGTCAGGCGGTCACTGAAGCTTTCTTT.

This clone was seen once. The chain carries TRBV21-1 and TRBJ2-2; the DNA was not compared with TRBD1, the D call given in the table. TRBV21-1 is noted as a pseudogene. This CDR3 is 15 amino acids long. The CDR3 nucleotides read TGTGCCAGCGGTGACAGGGGGCGATACACCGGGGAGCTGTTTTTT. Translation gives CASGDRGRYTGELFF.

The chain combines TRBV9 with TRBJ2-1; TRBD2 agrees at 7 bases. There are 15 residues in the CDR3. Germline CDR1 and CDR2: SGDLS and YYNGEE. J gave up 11 bases and V 4 bases, and 15 bases lay outside the gene matches. The CDR3 is CASSSQGASGLKQFF. The CDR3 DNA is TGTGCCAGCAGCTCCCAAGGGGCTAGCGGCCTAAAGCAGTTCTTC.

The V call is TRBV5-4, the J call TRBJ2-1; a possible D gene is TRBD2 (6 bases). Trimming cost V 6 bases and J 9 bases, with 22 bases left between them. The CDR3 runs to 15 residues. CDR1 is SGHNT and CDR2 is YYREEE in the germline V gene (reference sequence). CDR3 in amino acids: CASTLGGLDSSEQFF. CDR3 DNA: TGTGCCAGCACCCTTGGGGGACTGGATAGTAGTGAGCAGTTCTTC.

V usage is TRBV7-9 and J usage is TRBJ2-5, with TRBD1 identical over 8 bases. Germline CDR1 and CDR2: SEHNR and FQNEAQ (reference sequence). The junction had 8 bases not matched to a gene; V was cut back by 3 bases and J by 11 bases. The CDR3 totals 13 residues. This chain's CDR3 is CASSLTGVGEQYF. The CDR3 bases are TGTGCCAGCAGCTTGACAGGGGTGGGGGAGCAGTACTTC.

The J gene is TRBJ1-6, the V gene TRBV5-1; possibly TRBD1 for D (5 bases). The CDR3 contains 16 residues. Trimming took 1 base from V and 6 from J, leaving 14 bases between them. Per the germline V gene, CDR1 is SGHRS and CDR2 is YFSETQ. DNA for the CDR3: TGCGCCAGCAGCTTGCGAGGGGCTGTTGGTAATTCACCCCTCCACTTT. It codes for CASSLRGAVGNSPLHF.

This clone was counted once. V usage is TRBV28 and J usage is TRBJ2-7; 9 bases agree with TRBD2. This CDR3 spans 14 amino acids. CDR1 and CDR2 (germline): MDHEN, SYDVKM. The V segment lost 5 bases and the J segment 5 bases; nucleotides outside the gene matches: 7. The CDR3 bases are TGTGCCAGCAGTCATAGCGGGAGCCGGGACGAGCAGTACTTC. Translated, it gives CASSHSGSRDEQYF.

V usage is TRBV5-1 and J usage is TRBJ1-4; 9 nucleotides align to TRBD1. The junction had 3 bases not matched to a gene; V was cut back by 4 bases and J by 5 bases. Germline loops: CDR1 SGHRS, CDR2 YFSETQ. This CDR3 contains 14 residues. The CDR3 spells CASSLDRGNEKLFF. The CDR3, as DNA: TGCGCCAGCAGCCTGGACAGGGGAAATGAAAAACTGTTTTTT.

This chain links TRBV9 with TRBJ2-5, with a possible D match to TRBD1 (6 bases). V lost 3 bases and J 4 bases, leaving 10 bases between the germline ends. Per germline, CDR1 SGDLS and CDR2 YYNGEE. The CDR3 length is 13 residues. CDR3 DNA: TGTGCCAGCAGCGACCCCAGGGGAGAGACCCAGTACTTC. It specifies CASSDPRGETQYF.

Of note for this clone: This probably arose from a read error, given a far larger clone one base away. V usage is TRBV29-1 and J usage is TRBJ2-5; D may be TRBD1 or TRBD2 (5 bases each). Trimming shortened V by 6 bases and J by 11 bases, and 28 bases separated the two germline ends. The germline CDR1 and CDR2 sequences are SQVTM and ANQGSEA. The CDR3 spans 15 residues. CDR3 sequence (DNA): TGCAGCGTAGCCTCAGGGCTTCTCGGGCTTAGGGAGCAGTACTTC. This gives the protein CSVASGLLGLREQYF. Based on the CDR3 plus reference TRBV29-1 and TRBJ2-5, the full variable domain is SAVISQKPSRDICQRGTSLTIQCQVDSQVTMMFWYRQQPGQSLTLIATANQGSEATYESGFVIDKFPISRPNLTFSTLTVSNMSPEDSSIYLCSVASGLLGLREQYFGPGTRLLVL.

The rearrangement uses TRBV25-1 and TRBJ2-5, with D perhaps TRBD1 or TRBD2 (5 bases each). The ends were cut back, 1 base at V and 3 bases at J, with 15 bases in the middle. Germline CDR1 and CDR2: MGHDK and SYGVNS. The CDR3 is made up of 16 amino acids. This CDR3 is CASSESGTFREETQYF. The CDR3 DNA reads as TGTGCCAGCAGTGAATCCGGGACCTTCCGAGAAGAGACCCAGTACTTC.

The chain links TRBV7-2 to TRBJ2-2; 7 bases fit TRBD1. CDR1 is SGHTA, CDR2 FQGNSA, per germline. The V segment lost 10 bases and the J segment 2 bases; nucleotides outside the gene matches: 4. CDR3 length: 13 residues. The CDR3 sequence is CANRGLNTGELFF. CDR3 nucleotide sequence: TGTGCCAACAGGGGTCTAAACACCGGGGAGCTGTTTTTT.

This clone was counted only a few times. In the same sample, other DNA sequences code for this CDR3. The chain combines TRBV7-8 with TRBJ2-1; D not resolved. V was pared by 0 bases and J by 7 bases, with 7 bases between. CDR1 and CDR2 from the germline V gene are SGHVS and FQNEAQ. This CDR3 is 13 amino acids long. CDR3 nucleotide sequence: TGTGCCAGCAGCTTAGCACTCGATAATGAGCAGTTCTTC. Encoded protein: CASSLALDNEQFF.

The chain is built from TRBV19 and TRBJ1-1; D call uncertain. Germline CDR1 is LNHDA and CDR2 is SQIVND (reference sequence). The ends were cut back, 4 bases at V and 0 bases at J, with 12 bases in the middle. CDR3 length: 15 residues. The CDR3 region is CASSTAQTMNTEAFF. The CDR3 DNA follows: TGTGCCAGTAGTACGGCGCAGACGATGAACACTGAAGCTTTCTTT. Supplemented by reference TRBV19 and TRBJ1-1, the full variable domain reads DGGITQSPKYLFRKEGQNVTLSCEQNLNHDAMYWYRQDPGQGLRLIYYSQIVNDFQKGDIAEGYSVSREKKESFPLTVTSAQKNPTAFYLCASSTAQTMNTEAFFGQGTRLTVV.

On this clone itself: Within the sample, other DNA sequences also encode this same CDR3. This sequence joins TRBV28 and TRBJ1-2; D is possibly TRBD1 (6 bases). This CDR3 comprises 12 residues. The germline V gene encodes CDR1 MDHEN and CDR2 SYDVKM. Trimming left V 5 bases short and J 4 bases short, with 8 bases between. CDR3 amino acids: CASSPDSYGYTF. In DNA form, the CDR3 reads TGTGCCAGCAGTCCGGACAGCTATGGCTACACCTTC.

This clone came up once. The chain carries TRBV27 and TRBJ2-1; D possibly corresponds to TRBD2 (6 bases). CDR3 length equals 14 residues. From germline, CDR1 is MNHEY and CDR2 SMNVEV (reference sequence). Trimming removed 5 bases at V and 6 bases at J, with 14 bases between. CDR3 amino acids: CASSGHGTRNEQFF. The CDR3 bases are TGTGCCAGCAGTGGACACGGGACTCGCAATGAGCAGTTCTTC.

This clone was recorded once. The rearrangement joins TRBV19 to TRBJ2-3; 7 bases match TRBD2. Germline assignment: CDR1 LNHDA and CDR2 SQIVND (reference sequence). V trimming: 6 bases; J trimming: 2 bases; junction bases outside the gene matches: 8. The CDR3 contains 15 residues. The CDR3 spells CASRASGKSTDTQYF. DNA for the CDR3: TGTGCCAGTAGGGCGAGCGGGAAGTCCACAGATACGCAGTATTTT.